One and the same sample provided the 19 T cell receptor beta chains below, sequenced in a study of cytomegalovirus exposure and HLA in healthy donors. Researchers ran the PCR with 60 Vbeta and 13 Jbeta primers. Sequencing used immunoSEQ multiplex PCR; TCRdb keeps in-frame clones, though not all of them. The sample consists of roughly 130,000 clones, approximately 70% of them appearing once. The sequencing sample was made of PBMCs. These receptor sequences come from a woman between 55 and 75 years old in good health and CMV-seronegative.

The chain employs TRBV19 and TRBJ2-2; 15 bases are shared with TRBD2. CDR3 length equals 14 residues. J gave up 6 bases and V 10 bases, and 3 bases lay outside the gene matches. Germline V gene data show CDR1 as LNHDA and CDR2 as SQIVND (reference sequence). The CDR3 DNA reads TGTGCCACCCGGACTAGCGGGGGGGCCGGGGAGCTGTTTTTT. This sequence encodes CATRTSGGAGELFF. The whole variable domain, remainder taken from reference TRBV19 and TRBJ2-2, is DGGITQSPKYLFRKEGQNVTLSCEQNLNHDAMYWYRQDPGQGLRLIYYSQIVNDFQKGDIAEGYSVSREKKESFPLTVTSAQKNPTAFYLCATRTSGGAGELFFGEGSRLTVL.

CDR3 bases: TGTGCCAGCAGCTTGCTAGCGGGGGGCTGGGAGCAGTACTTC. It encodes CASSLLAGGWEQYF. This rearrangement joins TRBV7-2 to TRBJ2-7, with 11 bases fitting TRBD2. After removal of 3 bases from V and 7 bases from J, the junction contained 5 bases not matched to a gene. The germline CDR1 and CDR2 sequences are SGHTA and FQGNSA. The CDR3 length is 14 residues. Complete variable domain (other parts from reference TRBV7-2 and TRBJ2-7): GAGVSQSPSNKVTEKGKDVELRCDPISGHTALYWYRQSLGQGLEFLIYFQGNSAPDKSGLPSDRFSAERTGGSVSTLTIQRTQQEDSAVYLCASSLLAGGWEQYFGPGTRLTVT.

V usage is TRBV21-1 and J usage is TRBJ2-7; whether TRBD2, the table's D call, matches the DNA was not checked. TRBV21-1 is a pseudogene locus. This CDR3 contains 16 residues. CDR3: CASSKALEFSIYEQYF. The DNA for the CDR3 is TGTGCCAGCAGCAAAGCGCTAGAATTTTCCATCTACGAGCAGTACTTC.

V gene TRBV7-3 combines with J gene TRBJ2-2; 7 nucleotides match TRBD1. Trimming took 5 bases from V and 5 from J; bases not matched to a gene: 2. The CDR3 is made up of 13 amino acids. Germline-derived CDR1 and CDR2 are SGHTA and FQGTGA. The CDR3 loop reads CASSRQGTGELFF. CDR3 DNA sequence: TGTGCCAGCAGCCGACAGGGAACCGGGGAGCTGTTTTTT. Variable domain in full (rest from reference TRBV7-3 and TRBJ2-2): GAGVSQTPSNKVTEKGKYVELRCDPISGHTALYWYRQSLGQGPEFLIYFQGTGAADDSGLPNDRFFAVRPEGSVSTLKIQRTERGDSAVYLCASSRQGTGELFFGEGSRLTVL.

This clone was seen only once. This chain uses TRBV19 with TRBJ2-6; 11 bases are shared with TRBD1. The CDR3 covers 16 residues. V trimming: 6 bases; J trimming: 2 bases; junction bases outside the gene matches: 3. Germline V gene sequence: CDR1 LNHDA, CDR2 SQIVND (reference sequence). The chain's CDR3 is CASRTDRGPGANVLTF. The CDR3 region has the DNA TGTGCCAGTAGGACGGACAGGGGGCCTGGGGCCAACGTCCTGACTTTC.

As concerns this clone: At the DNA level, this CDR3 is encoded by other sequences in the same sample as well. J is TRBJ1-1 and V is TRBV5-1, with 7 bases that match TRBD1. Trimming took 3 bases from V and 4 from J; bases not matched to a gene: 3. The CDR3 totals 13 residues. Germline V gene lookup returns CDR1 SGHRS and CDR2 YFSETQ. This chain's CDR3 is CASSSQGGTEAFF. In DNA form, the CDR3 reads TGCGCCAGCAGCTCCCAGGGGGGCACTGAAGCTTTCTTT.

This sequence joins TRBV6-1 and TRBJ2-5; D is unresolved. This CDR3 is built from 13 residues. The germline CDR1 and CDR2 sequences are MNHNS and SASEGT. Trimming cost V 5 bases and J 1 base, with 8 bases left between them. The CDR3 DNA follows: TGTGCCAGCAGTCCCCCGGGCCAAGAGACCCAGTACTTC. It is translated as CASSPPGQETQYF.

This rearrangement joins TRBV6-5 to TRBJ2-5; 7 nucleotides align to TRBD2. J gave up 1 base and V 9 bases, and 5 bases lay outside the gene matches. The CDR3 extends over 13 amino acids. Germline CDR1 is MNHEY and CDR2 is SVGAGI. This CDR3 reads CASSWTSQETQYF. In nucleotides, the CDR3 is TGTGCCAGTTCATGGACTAGCCAAGAGACCCAGTACTTC.

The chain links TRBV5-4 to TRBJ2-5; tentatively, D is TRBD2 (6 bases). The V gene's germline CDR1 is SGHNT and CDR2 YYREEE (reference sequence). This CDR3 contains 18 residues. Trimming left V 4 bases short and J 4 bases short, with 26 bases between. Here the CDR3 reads CASSRPGTFSSERETQYF. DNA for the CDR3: TGTGCCAGCAGCCGTCCCGGGACTTTTTCCTCCGAGCGAGAGACCCAGTACTTC.

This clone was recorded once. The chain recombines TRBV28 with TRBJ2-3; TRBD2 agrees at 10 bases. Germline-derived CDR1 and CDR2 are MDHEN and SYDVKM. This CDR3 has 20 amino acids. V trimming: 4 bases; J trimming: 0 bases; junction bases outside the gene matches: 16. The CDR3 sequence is CASSSFIAGGQRQSTDTQYF. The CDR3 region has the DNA TGTGCCAGCAGTTCGTTTATAGCGGGAGGCCAACGACAAAGCACAGATACGCAGTATTTT.

The CDR3 DNA sequence: TGTGCCAGCAGCCGTCAGCGGGGGACGACAGATACGCAGTATTTT. Translation: CASSRQRGTTDTQYF. The chain uses TRBV5-4 and TRBJ2-3; 8 bases are shared with TRBD2. The CDR3 consists of 15 residues. V was pared by 4 bases and J by 3 bases, with 7 bases of the junction left unmatched. CDR1 is SGHNT and CDR2 is YYREEE in the germline V gene (reference sequence).

CDR3 region: CASSYRQGYYNEQFF. CDR3 sequence (DNA): TGTGCCAGCAGTTACCGTCAGGGGTACTACAATGAGCAGTTCTTC. The J gene is TRBJ2-1, the V gene TRBV6-5; weak D call: TRBD1 (6 bases). Trimming removed 2 bases from V and 3 bases from J, with 11 bases in between. This CDR3 spans 15 amino acids. The germline V gene encodes CDR1 MNHEY and CDR2 SVGAGI.

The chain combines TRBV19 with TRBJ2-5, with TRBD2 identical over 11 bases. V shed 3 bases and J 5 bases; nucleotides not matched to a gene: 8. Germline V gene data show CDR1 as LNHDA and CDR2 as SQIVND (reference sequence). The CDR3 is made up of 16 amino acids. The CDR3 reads CASSILAGGPIETQYF. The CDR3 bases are TGTGCCAGTAGTATTTTAGCGGGGGGGCCGATTGAGACCCAGTACTTC.

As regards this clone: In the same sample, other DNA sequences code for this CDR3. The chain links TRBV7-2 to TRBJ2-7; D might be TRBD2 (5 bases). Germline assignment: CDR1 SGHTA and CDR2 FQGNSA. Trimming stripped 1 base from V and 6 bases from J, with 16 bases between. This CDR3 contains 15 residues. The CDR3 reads CASSLDGVVKGEQYF. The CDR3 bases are TGTGCCAGCAGCTTAGACGGGGTGGTTAAAGGCGAGCAGTACTTC. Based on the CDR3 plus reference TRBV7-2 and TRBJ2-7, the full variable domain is GAGVSQSPSNKVTEKGKDVELRCDPISGHTALYWYRQSLGQGLEFLIYFQGNSAPDKSGLPSDRFSAERTGGSVSTLTIQRTQQEDSAVYLCASSLDGVVKGEQYFGPGTRLTVT.

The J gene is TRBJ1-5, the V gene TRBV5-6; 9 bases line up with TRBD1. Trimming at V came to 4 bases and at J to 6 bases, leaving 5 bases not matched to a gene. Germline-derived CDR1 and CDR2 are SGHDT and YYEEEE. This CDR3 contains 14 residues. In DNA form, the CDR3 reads TGTGCCAGCAGCCACAGGGGGCGCGGTCAGCCCCAGCATTTT. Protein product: CASSHRGRGQPQHF.

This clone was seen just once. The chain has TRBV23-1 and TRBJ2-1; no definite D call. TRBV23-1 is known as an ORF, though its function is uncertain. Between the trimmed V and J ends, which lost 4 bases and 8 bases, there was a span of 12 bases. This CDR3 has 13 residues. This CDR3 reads CASSPVKSDEQFF. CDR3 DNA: TGCGCCAGCAGTCCGGTCAAGTCCGATGAGCAGTTCTTC.

CDR3 loop: CASSRTGTSGGREQFF. CDR3 coding DNA: TGTGCCAGCAGTAGAACCGGGACTAGCGGGGGACGGGAGCAGTTCTTC. The rearrangement joins TRBV27 to TRBJ2-1; 14 bases map to TRBD2. Germline values: CDR1 MNHEY, CDR2 SMNVEV (reference sequence). V lost 5 bases, J lost 10 bases, and 10 bases stayed unmatched. The CDR3 spans 16 residues.

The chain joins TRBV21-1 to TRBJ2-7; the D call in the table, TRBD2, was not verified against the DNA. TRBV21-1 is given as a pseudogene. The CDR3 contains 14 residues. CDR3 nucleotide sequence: TGTGCCAGCAGTAGACTAGCGGGTGACTACGAGCAGTACTTC. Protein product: CASSRLAGDYEQYF.

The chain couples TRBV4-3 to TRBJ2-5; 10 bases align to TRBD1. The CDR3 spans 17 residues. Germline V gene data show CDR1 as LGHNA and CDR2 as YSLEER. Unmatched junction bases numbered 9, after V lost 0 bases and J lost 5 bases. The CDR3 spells CASSQEGGGTGVETQYF. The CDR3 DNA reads TGCGCCAGCAGCCAAGAAGGTGGTGGGACAGGGGTTGAGACCCAGTACTTC.